These 31 T cell receptor beta chains share one sample of origin, sequenced in a study of pediatric ulcerative colitis. Produced via immunoSEQ multiplex PCR; TCRdb's table is partial and in-frame only. Of tens of thousands of clones listed, just over 75% are singletons. The sequenced sample was blood. These receptors originate from a boy younger than 18 with moderate ulcerative colitis.

The table lists this clone with a count of one. The chain couples TRBV5-4 to TRBJ1-1; D possibly corresponds to TRBD1 (5 bases). V lost 6 bases and J lost 1, with 16 bases in between. The germline CDR1 and CDR2 sequences are SGHNT and YYREEE (reference sequence). The CDR3 length is 15 residues. CDR3 nucleotides: TGTGCCAGCACCTGGGGCGCGGACCAGAACACTGAAGCTTTCTTT. Translation: CASTWGADQNTEAFF.

V usage is TRBV14 and J usage is TRBJ2-1; D tentatively reads TRBD1 or TRBD2 (5 bases each). The V and J ends lost 4 bases and 5 bases respectively, with 15 bases between them. This CDR3 comprises 15 residues. The germline gives CDR1 SGHDN, CDR2 FVKESK. The CDR3 nucleotides are TGTGCCAGCAGCCGAAGCGGCACAGGCAACAATGAGCAGTTCTTC. It encodes CASSRSGTGNNEQFF.

Of note for this clone: The sample carries other DNA sequences with the same CDR3. The chain joins TRBV5-1 to TRBJ2-1, with 9 bases fitting TRBD2. The germline CDR1 and CDR2 sequences are SGHRS and YFSETQ. The CDR3 has 14 residues. V shed 4 bases, J shed 3 bases, and the junction held 2 bases outside the gene matches. The CDR3 DNA is TGCGCCAGCAGCCTTAGCGGGGGCTACAATGAGCAGTTCTTC. Amino acid sequence: CASSLSGGYNEQFF.

The chain is built from TRBV28 and TRBJ2-1, with D perhaps assigned TRBD1 or TRBD2 (5 bases each). The CDR3 has 14 residues. Germline lookup yields CDR1 MDHEN and CDR2 SYDVKM. V was pared by 6 bases and J by 8 bases, with 17 bases between. The CDR3: CASSRDRGSDEQFF. The DNA of the CDR3 is TGTGCCAGCAGCCGGGACCGAGGATCGGATGAGCAGTTCTTC.

This chain links TRBV18 with TRBJ2-7; the match to TRBD1 covers 9 bases. After removal of 4 bases from V and 7 bases from J, the junction contained 8 bases not matched to a gene. The CDR3 consists of 14 residues. Germline assignment: CDR1 KGHSH and CDR2 LQKENI. CDR3 in DNA: TGTGCCAGCTCACACCGGGACAGGGACTTAGAGCAGTACTTC. It specifies CASSHRDRDLEQYF.

V and J are TRBV1 and TRBJ1-2. TRBV1 constitutes a pseudogene. This CDR3 has 14 residues. The CDR3 loop is CTSSQHYDNYGYTF. The CDR3 nucleotides are TGCACCAGCAGCCAACATTACGATAACTATGGCTACACCTTC.

The chain has TRBV4-1 and TRBJ1-1; TRBD1 is a possible D gene (6 bases). The V gene lost 4 bases and the J gene lost 6 bases, with 9 bases spanning the gap. CDR3 length: 12 amino acids. CDR1 is MGHRA, CDR2 YSYEKL, per germline. The CDR3 reads CASSLGGAEAFF. For the CDR3, the DNA is TGCGCCAGCAGCCTTGGGGGCGCTGAAGCTTTCTTT.

V usage is TRBV9 and J usage is TRBJ2-1, with D possibly TRBD1 on 6 matching bases. V lost 2 bases and J lost 4, with 13 bases in between. Germline V gene sequence: CDR1 SGDLS, CDR2 YYNGEE. The CDR3 runs to 15 residues. The CDR3 coding sequence is TGTGCCAGCAGCGTGGCCGACAGGAATTACAATGAGCAGTTCTTC. It codes for CASSVADRNYNEQFF.

This clone occurred once. The V call is TRBV19, the J call TRBJ2-1, with TRBD1 matching 8 bases. Germline CDR1 reads LNHDA; CDR2 reads SQIVND (reference sequence). CDR3 length equals 12 residues. V was pared by 6 bases and J by 7 bases, with 2 bases of the junction left unmatched. The CDR3 sequence is CASSRTGNEQFF. The CDR3 nucleotides read TGTGCCAGTAGCCGGACAGGGAATGAGCAGTTCTTC. The full variable domain, in which reference TRBV19 and TRBJ2-1 provide the parts outside the CDR3, is DGGITQSPKYLFRKEGQNVTLSCEQNLNHDAMYWYRQDPGQGLRLIYYSQIVNDFQKGDIAEGYSVSREKKESFPLTVTSAQKNPTAFYLCASSRTGNEQFFGPGTRLTVL.

This sequence joins TRBV5-4 and TRBJ2-7; D perhaps matches TRBD1 (5 bases). Trimming left V 0 bases short and J 2 bases short, with 9 bases between. This CDR3 comprises 14 residues. Germline assignment: CDR1 SGHNT and CDR2 YYREEE (reference sequence). For the CDR3, the DNA is TGTGCCAGCAGCTTGGGCGACAGAGCCTACGAGCAGTACTTC. This sequence encodes CASSLGDRAYEQYF. The full variable domain, with the rest looked up from reference TRBV5-4 and TRBJ2-7, is ETGVTQSPTHLIKTRGQQVTLRCSSQSGHNTVSWYQQALGQGPQFIFQYYREEENGRGNFPPRFSGLQFPNYSSELNVNALELDDSALYLCASSLGDRAYEQYFGPGTRLTVT.

The J gene is TRBJ2-1, the V gene TRBV7-9; D is unclear. The germline V and J ends were trimmed by 0 bases and 6 bases, with 12 bases remaining between them. The CDR3 length is 15 residues. Looked up from germline, CDR1 is SEHNR and CDR2 is FQNEAQ (reference sequence). The CDR3 DNA reads TGTGCCAGCAGCTTAGCGTATCGGAGCTTCAATGAGCAGTTCTTC. As protein: CASSLAYRSFNEQFF.

The chain combines TRBV30 with TRBJ2-5; D unresolved. V lost 0 bases and J lost 5, with 13 bases in between. This CDR3 region has 14 residues. CDR1 and CDR2 from the germline V gene are GTSNPN and SVGIG (reference sequence). The CDR3 bases are TGTGCCTGGAGTGTGGGTCGTCGGCGGGAGACCCAGTACTTC. This codes for CAWSVGRRRETQYF.

The rearrangement links TRBV28 to TRBJ1-2; the D gene is possibly TRBD1 (5 bases). CDR1 is MDHEN, CDR2 SYDVKM, per germline. The CDR3 is 14 residues long. With 5 bases removed from V and 4 bases from J, the gap between germline ends came to 14 bases. CDR3 region: CASSTHRSRYGYTF. Here the CDR3 DNA reads TGTGCCAGCAGTACTCACAGGAGCCGCTATGGCTACACCTTC.

This chain links TRBV5-4 with TRBJ2-1; D gene unclear. Per germline, CDR1 SGHNT and CDR2 YYREEE (reference sequence). The CDR3 totals 15 residues. V was clipped by 3 bases and J by 7 bases, with 17 bases between them. This CDR3 reads CASSSSATSGNEQFF. The CDR3 nucleotides read TGTGCCAGCAGCTCTTCTGCCACATCTGGGAATGAGCAGTTCTTC.

This rearrangement joins TRBV4-2 to TRBJ2-2; D gene ambiguous. This CDR3 contains 15 residues. Germline assignment: CDR1 LGHNA and CDR2 YNFKEQ. V was trimmed by 0 bases and J by 2 bases, leaving 7 bases between them. CDR3 in amino acids: CASSQELGNTGELFF. CDR3 in DNA: TGTGCCAGCAGCCAAGAATTGGGAAACACCGGGGAGCTGTTTTTT.

The rearrangement links TRBV30 to TRBJ2-7, with 10 positions matching TRBD1. The CDR3 has 15 amino acids. Germline-derived CDR1 and CDR2 are GTSNPN and SVGIG (reference sequence). The J segment lost 2 bases and the V segment lost 0 bases, leaving 4 bases of the junction unmatched. CDR3 DNA sequence: TGTGCCTGGAGTGTACTGGGGACAGGGGCCTACGAGCAGTACTTC. Protein product: CAWSVLGTGAYEQYF.

The genes are TRBV6-5 and TRBJ2-3; D unresolved. Trimming removed 7 bases at V and 1 base at J, with 6 bases between. Looked up from germline, CDR1 is MNHEY and CDR2 is SVGAGI. This CDR3 spans 12 amino acids. The CDR3 nucleotides read TGTGCCAGCAATAGAGGCACAGATACGCAGTATTTT. Translating gives CASNRGTDTQYF.

A few counts support this clone. The J gene is TRBJ1-2, the V gene TRBV27; D is possibly TRBD1 (5 bases). Trimming removed 7 bases at V and 8 bases at J, with 11 bases between. Germline V gene data show CDR1 as MNHEY and CDR2 as SMNVEV (reference sequence). The CDR3 runs to 11 residues. CDR3 loop: CASNGGGGYTF. The CDR3 DNA reads TGTGCCAGCAATGGGGGTGGAGGCTACACCTTC.

The chain couples TRBV5-6 to TRBJ2-7; perhaps TRBD1 as D (6 bases). The V gene's germline CDR1 is SGHDT and CDR2 YYEEEE. V dropped 3 bases and J dropped 2 bases, with 12 bases sitting between them. The CDR3 is made up of 14 amino acids. This chain's CDR3 is CASSSRQEPYEQYF. The CDR3 bases are TGTGCCAGCAGCTCGCGACAGGAACCCTACGAGCAGTACTTC.

The V gene is TRBV7-9, the J gene TRBJ1-5, with D possibly matching TRBD1 (5 bases). This CDR3 has 14 residues. V lost 3 bases, J lost 4 bases, and 10 bases lay in between. In germline, CDR1 is SEHNR, CDR2 FQNEAQ (reference sequence). CDR3 coding DNA: TGTGCCAGCAGCTTTTGGGGACTGAATCAGCCCCAGCATTTT. Translation: CASSFWGLNQPQHF.

This clone occurred a few times. The chain recombines TRBV2 with TRBJ1-2; 7 positions agree with TRBD1. The CDR3 has 14 amino acids. Trimming cost V 5 bases and J 7 bases; bases outside gene matches: 10. CDR1 and CDR2 from the germline V gene are SNHLY and FYNNEI. CDR3 sequence (DNA): TGTGCCAGCAGTCTATCGACAGGGCTCAGTGGCTACACCTTC. Amino acid sequence: CASSLSTGLSGYTF.

The rearrangement links TRBV19 to TRBJ2-2, with a weak D call TRBD2 (7 bases). CDR3 length: 14 residues. Germline loops: CDR1 LNHDA, CDR2 SQIVND (reference sequence). Deletions cut 6 bases from V and 7 bases from J, with 15 bases between. For the CDR3, the DNA is TGTGCCAGTAGCGAAGGGGGGGAGGTCGGGGAGCTGTTTTTT. Protein product: CASSEGGEVGELFF.

The count of this clone is one. The chain couples TRBV9 to TRBJ2-7; D not resolved. This CDR3 is built from 13 residues. V was clipped by 0 bases and J by 7 bases, with 11 bases between them. Germline V gene data show CDR1 as SGDLS and CDR2 as YYNGEE. The CDR3 DNA reads as TGTGCCAGCAGCGTAGAGCCAGTTCGGGAGCAGTACTTC. Its protein product is CASSVEPVREQYF.

The chain carries TRBV5-1 and TRBJ1-1; D perhaps matches TRBD1 (5 bases). Trimming stripped 0 bases from V and 5 bases from J, with 11 bases between. Germline V gene sequence: CDR1 SGHRS, CDR2 YFSETQ. The CDR3 is 14 residues long. CDR3 DNA: TGCGCCAGCAGCTTGGCAGACAGAGAGACTGAAGCTTTCTTT. As protein: CASSLADRETEAFF.

V gene TRBV9 combines with J gene TRBJ2-4; D is possibly TRBD1 or TRBD2 (5 bases each). CDR3 length: 16 residues. Germline V gene sequence: CDR1 SGDLS, CDR2 YYNGEE. Trimming pared 0 bases from V and 0 bases from J, leaving 10 bases between. CDR3 protein: CASSVGTGLAKNIQYF. The CDR3 DNA reads as TGTGCCAGCAGCGTAGGTACAGGACTAGCCAAAAACATTCAGTACTTC. The full variable domain, its missing parts supplied by reference TRBV9 and TRBJ2-4, is DSGVTQTPKHLITATGQRVTLRCSPRSGDLSVYWYQQSLDQGLQFLIQYYNGEERAKGNILERFSAQQFPDLHSELNLSSLELGDSALYFCASSVGTGLAKNIQYFGAGTRLSVL.

The rearrangement links TRBV4-1 to TRBJ1-5; D is unclear. The germline V gene has CDR1 MGHRA and CDR2 YSYEKL. Trimming stripped 2 bases from V and 1 base from J, with 21 bases between. There are 19 residues in the CDR3. This chain's CDR3 is CASSQPPGYRPFSNQPQHF. The CDR3 bases are TGCGCCAGCAGCCAACCACCGGGGTACAGACCATTCAGCAATCAGCCCCAGCATTTT.

By sample fraction, this clone is medium-sized. The genes are TRBV11-2 and TRBJ2-3; either TRBD1 or TRBD2 may supply D (5 bases each). Germline CDR1 SGHAT, CDR2 FQNNGV. V was shortened by 4 bases and J by 4 bases, with 15 bases between the two germline ends. The CDR3 is made up of 15 amino acids. The CDR3 reads CASSSIRQGADTQYF. The CDR3 nucleotides are TGTGCCAGCAGCTCGATACGGCAGGGAGCAGATACGCAGTATTTT.

This rearrangement joins TRBV5-4 to TRBJ2-5; TRBD1 aligns across 7 bases. The CDR3 has 14 amino acids. Trimming took 4 bases from V and 9 from J; bases not matched to a gene: 12. Germline V gene data show CDR1 as SGHNT and CDR2 as YYREEE (reference sequence). The DNA of the CDR3 is TGTGCCAGCAGCAGCGCTAAGGGGGCGGCGGCCCAGTACTTC. This gives the protein CASSSAKGAAAQYF.

This clone was seen just once. The chain combines TRBV2 with TRBJ2-7, with 11 bases that match TRBD2. V lost 8 bases and J lost 2; bases outside the gene matches: 8. This CDR3 spans 15 amino acids. Per germline, CDR1 SNHLY and CDR2 FYNNEI. This CDR3 is CASGGVTSGAYEQYF. DNA of the CDR3: TGTGCCAGCGGCGGGGTGACTAGCGGGGCCTACGAGCAGTACTTC.

The V and J genes are TRBV7-3 and TRBJ2-3; D is perhaps TRBD2 (6 bases). The CDR3 extends over 14 amino acids. V gave up 5 bases and J gave up 0 bases, with 9 bases separating them. Germline V CDR1 and CDR2: SGHTA, FQGTGA. CDR3 region: CASSPGGSTDTQYF. The CDR3 nucleotides read TGTGCCAGCAGCCCCGGGGGAAGCACAGATACGCAGTATTTT. The full variable domain, rest sourced from reference TRBV7-3 and TRBJ2-3, is GAGVSQTPSNKVTEKGKYVELRCDPISGHTALYWYRQSLGQGPEFLIYFQGTGAADDSGLPNDRFFAVRPEGSVSTLKIQRTERGDSAVYLCASSPGGSTDTQYFGPGTRLTVL.

J is TRBJ2-5 and V is TRBV6-6; tentatively, D is TRBD1 (5 bases). The CDR3 loop spans 14 amino acids. Germline CDR1 is MNHNY and CDR2 is SVGAGI (reference sequence). V lost 5 bases to trimming and J lost 1 base, with 11 bases between them. The DNA of the CDR3 is TGTGCCAGCAGTCCGAACGACAGCCAAGAGACCCAGTACTTC. Translation: CASSPNDSQETQYF.